This T cell receptor beta chain was found in a study of T cell responses to AZD1222 COVID-19 vaccine. For the study at large: Doses given second, at about 4 or about 12 weeks, were pooled.

The CDR3 is made up of 14 amino acids. Between the trimmed V and J ends, which lost 3 bases and 5 bases, there was a span of 14 bases. Germline values: CDR1 SGHRS, CDR2 YFSETQ. Repertoires were generated with immunoSEQ multiplex PCR, while TCRdb's copy carries only in-frame clones and drops some. The profile shows about 150,000 clones, 94% of them singletons. The chain links TRBV5-1 to TRBJ2-5; D is possibly TRBD2 (6 bases). The input for sequencing was peripheral blood, taken on day 0 of AZD1222 vaccination. The sequence derives from an adult in good health. CDR3 bases: TGCGCCAGCAGCTGGGCGGGGACCGGGGAGACCCAGTACTTC. This gives the protein CASSWAGTGETQYF. Looking up the rest from reference TRBV5-1 and TRBJ2-5 gives the full variable domain: KAGVTQTPRYLIKTRGQQVTLSCSPISGHRSVSWYQQTPGQGLQFLFEYFSETQRNKGNFPGRFSGRQFSNSRSEMNVSTLELGDSALYLCASSWAGTGETQYFGPGTRLLVL.